These 9 T cell receptor beta chains were sequenced from one sample in a study of beta chain features in type 1 diabetes. TCRB transcripts that were expressed got sequenced, as all of the isolated RNA had been reverse transcribed. Generated by immunoSEQ multiplex PCR, the TCRdb table keeps only in-frame clones and is missing some. The sample yields under 550,000 clones, about an eighth seen once. Sequencing used naive CD4+ T cells from blood. The receptors were sampled from a woman aged 18-29 years in good health.

This clone was counted a few times. V is TRBV4-3 and J is TRBJ1-2, with 8 bases identical to TRBD1. The CDR3 contains 13 residues. The germline gives CDR1 LGHNA, CDR2 YSLEER. The V and J ends lost 4 bases and 4 bases, in that order; junction bases with no gene match: 2. CDR3 amino acids: CASSLTGGYGYTF. The CDR3 bases are TGCGCCAGCAGCCTTACAGGGGGCTATGGCTACACCTTC.

This clone is a singleton in its sample. The chain uses TRBV7-2 and TRBJ2-3; D unresolved. The CDR3 loop spans 14 amino acids. The germline gives CDR1 SGHTA, CDR2 FQGNSA. Trimming took 6 bases from V and 0 from J, leaving 10 bases between them. The CDR3 nucleotides are TGTGCCAGCAGAACTCGACTGAGCACAGATACGCAGTATTTT. It yields the protein CASRTRLSTDTQYF. The full variable domain, in which reference TRBV7-2 and TRBJ2-3 provide the parts outside the CDR3, is GAGVSQSPSNKVTEKGKDVELRCDPISGHTALYWYRQSLGQGLEFLIYFQGNSAPDKSGLPSDRFSAERTGGSVSTLTIQRTQQEDSAVYLCASRTRLSTDTQYFGPGTRLTVL.

The rearrangement uses TRBV2 and TRBJ2-7; the match to TRBD1 covers 7 bases. The J segment lost 2 bases and the V segment lost 3 bases, leaving 1 base of the junction unmatched. CDR3 length: 13 residues. Germline V gives CDR1 SNHLY, CDR2 FYNNEI. CDR3 bases: TGTGCCAGCAGTGAGACAGGGACCTACGAGCAGTACGTC. Translated, it gives CASSETGTYEQYV.

The chain couples TRBV7-2 to TRBJ1-1, with 7 bases matching TRBD1. This CDR3 spans 18 amino acids. V gave up 3 bases and J gave up 0 bases; unmatched junction bases: 13. Per germline, CDR1 SGHTA and CDR2 FQGNSA. DNA of the CDR3: TGTGCCAGCAGCTTTGACTATCGGACAGGAGGGATGAACACTGAAGCTTTCTTT. This translates into CASSFDYRTGGMNTEAFF.

The rearrangement joins TRBV30 to TRBJ2-3; no clear D. V lost 5 bases and J lost 0, with 3 bases in between. The length of the CDR3 is 11 residues. In germline, CDR1 is GTSNPN, CDR2 SVGIG (reference sequence). The chain's CDR3 is CAWGSTDTQYF. The CDR3 DNA is TGTGCCTGGGGGAGCACAGATACGCAGTATTTT.

J is TRBJ2-1 and V is TRBV15; possible D gene TRBD2, 5 bases. V was clipped by 0 bases and J by 10 bases, with 16 bases between them. This CDR3 is 15 amino acids long. In germline, CDR1 is LNHNV, CDR2 YYDKDF (reference sequence). CDR3 sequence (DNA): TGTGCCACCAGCAGAGACCTAGCCCCTGGTGAGGAGCAGTTCTTC. Residues: CATSRDLAPGEEQFF.

The table lists this clone with a few counts. V usage is TRBV13 and J usage is TRBJ2-1; 10 bases line up with TRBD1. V dropped 5 bases and J dropped 7; count of bases not matched to a gene: 8. The CDR3 is 15 amino acids. Germline V lookup: CDR1 PRHDT, CDR2 FYEKMQ (reference sequence). The CDR3 nucleotides read TGTGCCAGCAGCCGCGGGACAGGGGTAGGGAATGAGCAGTTCTTC. Its translation: CASSRGTGVGNEQFF.

This clone has a count of ten or more. The chain combines TRBV23-1 with TRBJ1-5; 7 bases fit TRBD1. TRBV23-1 is an open reading frame, and its role is uncertain. V dropped 8 bases and J dropped 7; count of bases not matched to a gene: 5. The CDR3 totals 12 residues. The CDR3 nucleotides are TGCGCCAGCGAACAGGGGCACCAGCCCCAGCATTTT. Translated: CASEQGHQPQHF.

Notes on this clone: A much bigger clone sits one base away, suggesting this may be a read error. The chain links TRBV2 to TRBJ2-1; no clear D gene. There are 11 residues in the CDR3. Deletions cut 6 bases from V and 1 base from J, with 1 base between. Germline CDR1 SNHLY, CDR2 FYNNEI. Here the CDR3 DNA reads TGTGCCAGCAGATCCTACAATGAGCAGTTCTTC. Translating it yields CASRSYNEQFF.